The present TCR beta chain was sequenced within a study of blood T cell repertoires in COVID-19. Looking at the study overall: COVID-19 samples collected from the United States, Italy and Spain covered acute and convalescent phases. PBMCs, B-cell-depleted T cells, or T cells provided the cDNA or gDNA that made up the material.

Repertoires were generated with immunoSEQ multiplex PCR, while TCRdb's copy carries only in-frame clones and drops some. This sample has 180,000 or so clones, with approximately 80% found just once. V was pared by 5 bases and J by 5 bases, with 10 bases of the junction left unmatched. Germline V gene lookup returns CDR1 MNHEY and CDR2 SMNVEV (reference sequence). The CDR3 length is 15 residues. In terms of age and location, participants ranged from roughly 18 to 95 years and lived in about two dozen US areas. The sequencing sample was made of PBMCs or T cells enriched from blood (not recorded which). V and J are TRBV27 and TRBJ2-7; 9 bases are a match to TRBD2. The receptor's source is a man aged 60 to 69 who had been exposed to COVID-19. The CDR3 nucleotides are TGTGCCAGCAGTGCGGTGATAGCGGGAGCCCACGAGCAGTACTTC. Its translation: CASSAVIAGAHEQYF.